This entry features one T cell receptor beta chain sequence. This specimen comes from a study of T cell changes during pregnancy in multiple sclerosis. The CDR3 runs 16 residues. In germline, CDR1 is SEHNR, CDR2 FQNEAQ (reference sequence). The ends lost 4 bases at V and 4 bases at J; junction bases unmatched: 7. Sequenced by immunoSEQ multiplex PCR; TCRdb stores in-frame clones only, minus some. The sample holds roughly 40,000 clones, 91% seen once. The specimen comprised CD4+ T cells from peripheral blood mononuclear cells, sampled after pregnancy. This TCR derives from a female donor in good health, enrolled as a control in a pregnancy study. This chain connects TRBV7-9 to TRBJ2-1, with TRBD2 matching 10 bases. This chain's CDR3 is CASSYRSGGGYNEQFF. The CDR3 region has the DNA TGTGCCAGCAGCTACCGAAGCGGGGGGGGTTACAATGAGCAGTTCTTC.